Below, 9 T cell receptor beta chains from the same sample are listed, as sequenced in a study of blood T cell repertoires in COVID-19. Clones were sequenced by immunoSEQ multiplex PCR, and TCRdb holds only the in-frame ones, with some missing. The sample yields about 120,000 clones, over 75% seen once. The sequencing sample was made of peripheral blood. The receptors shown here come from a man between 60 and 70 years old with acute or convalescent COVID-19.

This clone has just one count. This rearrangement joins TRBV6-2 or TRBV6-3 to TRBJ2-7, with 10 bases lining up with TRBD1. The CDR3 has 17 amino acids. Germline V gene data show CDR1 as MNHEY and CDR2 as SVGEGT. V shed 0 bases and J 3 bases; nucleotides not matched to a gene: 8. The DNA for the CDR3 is TGTGCCAGCAGTTACTCCCTCACCGGGACAGGGGACTACGAGCAGTACTTC. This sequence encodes CASSYSLTGTGDYEQYF.

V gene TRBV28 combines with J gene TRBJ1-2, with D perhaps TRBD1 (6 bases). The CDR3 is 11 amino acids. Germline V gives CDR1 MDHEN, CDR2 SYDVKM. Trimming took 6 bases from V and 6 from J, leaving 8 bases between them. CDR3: CASRGADGYTF. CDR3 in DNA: TGTGCCAGCAGGGGGGCCGATGGCTACACCTTC.

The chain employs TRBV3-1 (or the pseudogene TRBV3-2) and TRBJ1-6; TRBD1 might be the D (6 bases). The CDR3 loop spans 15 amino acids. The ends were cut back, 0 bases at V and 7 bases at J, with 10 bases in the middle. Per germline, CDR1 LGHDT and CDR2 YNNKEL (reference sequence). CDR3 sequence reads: CASSQDQGTNSPLHF. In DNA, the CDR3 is TGTGCCAGCAGCCAAGACCAGGGGACCAATTCACCCCTCCACTTT.

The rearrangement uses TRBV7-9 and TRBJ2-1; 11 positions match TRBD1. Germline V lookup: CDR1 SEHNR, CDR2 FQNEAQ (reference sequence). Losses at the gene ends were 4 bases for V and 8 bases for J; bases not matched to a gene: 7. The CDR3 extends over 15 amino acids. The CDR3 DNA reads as TGTGCCAGCAGCTCCACGGGACAGGGGGGTGATGAGCAGTTCTTC. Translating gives CASSSTGQGGDEQFF.

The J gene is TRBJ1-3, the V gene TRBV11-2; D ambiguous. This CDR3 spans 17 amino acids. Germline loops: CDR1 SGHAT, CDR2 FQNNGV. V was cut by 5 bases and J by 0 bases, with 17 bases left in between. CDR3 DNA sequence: TGTGCCAGCAGCCCCCACGCCCGCGGTCCCTCTGGAAACACCATATATTTT. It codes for CASSPHARGPSGNTIYF.

In DNA, the CDR3 is TGTGCCAGCAGCGTAGGATGGAGTCATGTCACCGGGGAGCTGTTTTTT. Translated: CASSVGWSHVTGELFF. The chain joins TRBV9 to TRBJ2-2; D not certain. This CDR3 is 16 amino acids long. Trimming left V 0 bases short and J 4 bases short, with 13 bases between. Germline loops: CDR1 SGDLS, CDR2 YYNGEE.

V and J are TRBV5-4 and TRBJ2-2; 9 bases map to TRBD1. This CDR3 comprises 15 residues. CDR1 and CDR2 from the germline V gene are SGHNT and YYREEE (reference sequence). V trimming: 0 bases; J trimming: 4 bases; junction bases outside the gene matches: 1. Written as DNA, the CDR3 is TGTGCCAGCAGCTTGGAGGACAGGGGCACCGGGGAGCTGTTTTTT. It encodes CASSLEDRGTGELFF.

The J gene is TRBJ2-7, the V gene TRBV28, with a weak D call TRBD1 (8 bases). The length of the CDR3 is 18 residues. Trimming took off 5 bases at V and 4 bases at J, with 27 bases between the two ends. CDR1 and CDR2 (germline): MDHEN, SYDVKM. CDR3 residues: CASSPGTRSGTGPYEQYF. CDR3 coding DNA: TGTGCCAGCAGTCCGGGGACTCGGAGCGGGACAGGCCCTTACGAGCAGTACTTC.

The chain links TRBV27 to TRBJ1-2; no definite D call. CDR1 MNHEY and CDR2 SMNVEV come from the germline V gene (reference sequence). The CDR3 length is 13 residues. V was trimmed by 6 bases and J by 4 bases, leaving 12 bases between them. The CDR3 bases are TGTGCCAGCAGCCGGGATTCTCTCTATGGCTACACCTTC. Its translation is CASSRDSLYGYTF.